The clone carrying this T cell receptor beta chain was counted a single time. The V gene lost 1 base and the J gene lost 8 bases, with 13 bases spanning the gap. CDR1 and CDR2 from the germline V gene are SGHNT and YYREEE (reference sequence). This CDR3 contains 14 residues. This record comes from a study of T cell responses to AZD1222 COVID-19 vaccine. The table came from immunoSEQ multiplex PCR; TCRdb's copy has only in-frame clones and leaves some out. The table lists around 110,000 clones, about 91% of them singletons. The material sequenced was peripheral blood, taken on day 0 of AZD1222 vaccination. The TCR sequence derives from an adult in good health. The chain employs TRBV5-4 and TRBJ2-1; no clear D gene. The CDR3 coding sequence is TGTGCCAGCAGCTTGCAACTACCCCAGGATGAGCAGTTCTTC. This gives the protein CASSLQLPQDEQFF.